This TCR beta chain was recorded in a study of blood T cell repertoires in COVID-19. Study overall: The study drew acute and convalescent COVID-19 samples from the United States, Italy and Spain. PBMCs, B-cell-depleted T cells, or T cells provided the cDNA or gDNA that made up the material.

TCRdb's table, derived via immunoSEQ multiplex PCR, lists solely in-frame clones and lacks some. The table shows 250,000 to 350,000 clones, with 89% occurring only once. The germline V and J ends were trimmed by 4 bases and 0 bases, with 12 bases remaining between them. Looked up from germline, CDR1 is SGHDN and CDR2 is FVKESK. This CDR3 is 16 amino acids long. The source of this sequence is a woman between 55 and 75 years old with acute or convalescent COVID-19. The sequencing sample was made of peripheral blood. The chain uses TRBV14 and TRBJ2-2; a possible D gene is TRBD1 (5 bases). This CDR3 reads CASSPQGAANTGELFF. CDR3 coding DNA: TGTGCCAGCAGCCCCCAGGGTGCCGCGAACACCGGGGAGCTGTTTTTT.